This T cell receptor (beta chain) was sequenced during a study of long-term antiretroviral therapy in people with HIV. The CDR3 contains 11 residues. With 8 bases removed from V and 8 bases from J, the gap between germline ends came to 12 bases. Germline values: CDR1 SQVTM, CDR2 ANQGSEA. Post-ART PBMC samples numbered at least two per donor, and pre-ART ones at least one. Sequencing relied on immunoSEQ assay v3.0, run at survey level. TCRdb's table, derived via immunoSEQ multiplex PCR, lists solely in-frame clones and lacks some. The repertoire consists of approximately 15,000 clones, with about four fifths occurring once and the leading ten covering approximately 20%.

The specimen was unsorted PBMCs, collected just before starting antiretroviral therapy. This rearrangement joins TRBV29-1 to TRBJ1-4, with D uncertain. The receptor comes from a man aged 35 to 55 with HIV. CDR3 in amino acids: CSIRTGEKLFF. The CDR3 DNA reads TGCAGCATCCGGACCGGCGAAAAACTGTTTTTT.